This T cell receptor (beta chain) was sequenced during a study of OX40 agonist ivuxolimab in advanced cancers. V lost 7 bases to trimming and J lost 0 bases, with 16 bases between them. Germline V lookup: CDR1 LNHDA, CDR2 SQIVND (reference sequence). This CDR3 is 15 amino acids long. The repertoire was sequenced with immunoSEQ multiplex PCR; TCRdb's copy has only in-frame clones and lacks some. The sample has about 26,000 clones; over 85% are singletons. The rearrangement links TRBV19 to TRBJ2-7; the D gene is possibly TRBD2 (5 bases). The receptor's source is an adult with an advanced solid tumor such as melanoma, head and neck, liver or kidney cancer. Sequenced here: CD4+ or CD8+ T cells sorted from blood, sampled in a trial of the OX40 agonist ivuxolimab. The CDR3 protein is CASIGPGGSSYEQYF. The CDR3 region has the DNA TGTGCCAGTATTGGGCCGGGTGGGAGCTCCTACGAGCAGTACTTC.